The 12 T cell receptor beta chains listed next were all sequenced from one sample in a study of blood T cell repertoires in COVID-19. The table came from immunoSEQ multiplex PCR; TCRdb's copy has only in-frame clones and leaves some out. The sample contains roughly 280,000 clones, about 88% of which appear only once. Sample: peripheral blood. Receptor source: a woman in her twenties or thirties with COVID-19, enrolled during active disease.

V is TRBV23-1 and J is TRBJ2-7; D may be TRBD1 (6 bases). TRBV23-1 is an ORF, with its function uncertain. The V end lost 4 bases, the J end lost 5 bases, and 12 bases lay between the germline ends. The CDR3 runs 13 residues. The CDR3 sequence is CASSRTHRDEQYF. The CDR3 DNA reads TGCGCCAGCAGTCGGACCCACAGGGACGAGCAGTACTTC.

V gene TRBV27 combines with J gene TRBJ1-1; D possibly corresponds to TRBD1 (6 bases). CDR3 size: 13 residues. Looked up from germline, CDR1 is MNHEY and CDR2 is SMNVEV (reference sequence). The ends were cut back, 5 bases at V and 3 bases at J, with 10 bases in the middle. CDR3 DNA sequence: TGTGCCAGCAGTCCAGGGGAATACACTGAAGCTTTCTTT. This translates into CASSPGEYTEAFF.

The chain links TRBV29-1 to TRBJ2-7, with 8 bases that match TRBD1. The CDR3 consists of 15 residues. J lost 1 base, V lost 7 bases, and 12 bases had no gene match. The germline gives CDR1 SQVTM, CDR2 ANQGSEA. CDR3 bases: TGCAGCGCAACGCCCGGGACAGGTGGTTCCTACGAGCAGTACTTC. This codes for CSATPGTGGSYEQYF.

The chain has TRBV28 and TRBJ2-2; 8 bases match TRBD2. This CDR3 spans 16 amino acids. With V trimmed by 3 bases and J by 0 bases, 3 bases remained unmatched. Germline CDR1 reads MDHEN; CDR2 reads SYDVKM. The CDR3 reads CASSFTSGSNTGELFF. The CDR3 DNA is TGTGCCAGCAGTTTTACTAGCGGATCGAACACCGGGGAGCTGTTTTTT.

The CDR3 loop reads CASSLMAGGETQYF. The CDR3 nucleotides are TGTGCCAGCAGTTTAATGGCAGGGGGAGAGACCCAGTACTTC. The chain combines TRBV28 with TRBJ2-5; 7 nucleotides match TRBD1. CDR1 is MDHEN and CDR2 is SYDVKM in the germline V gene. V trimming: 2 bases; J trimming: 4 bases; junction bases outside the gene matches: 4. This CDR3 has 14 amino acids.

The V call is TRBV27, the J call TRBJ1-5; perhaps TRBD1 as D (5 bases). Trimming removed 5 bases from V and 0 bases from J, with 11 bases in between. Germline CDR1 MNHEY, CDR2 SMNVEV (reference sequence). This CDR3 region has 15 residues. DNA for the CDR3: TGTGCCAGCAGTGGGGGGATCAATAGCAATCAGCCCCAGCATTTT. It yields the protein CASSGGINSNQPQHF.

This clone has just one count. The CDR3 protein is CASSDYRETEAFF. The CDR3 DNA reads TGTGCCAGCAGTGATTACAGGGAAACTGAAGCTTTCTTT. The chain is built from TRBV6-1 and TRBJ1-1, with D maybe TRBD1 (6 bases). The V gene lost 3 bases and the J gene lost 5 bases, with 10 bases spanning the gap. The CDR3 totals 13 residues. Germline V CDR1 and CDR2: MNHNS, SASEGT.

The CDR3, as DNA: TGTGCCAGCAGCAGGGGACAGGGGACTTTCGATCAGCCCCAGCATTTT. Protein sequence: CASSRGQGTFDQPQHF. This chain uses TRBV9 with TRBJ1-5, with 10 bases matching TRBD1. The V gene end was trimmed by 4 bases and the J gene end by 5 bases; junction bases not matched to a gene: 9. This CDR3 has 16 amino acids. CDR1 and CDR2 from the germline V gene are SGDLS and YYNGEE.

V gene TRBV10-2 combines with J gene TRBJ1-1; D remains unclear. V lost 4 bases and J 0 bases, leaving 12 bases between the germline ends. Germline V gene lookup returns CDR1 WSHSY and CDR2 SAAADI. The CDR3 length is 15 residues. CDR3 in DNA: TGCGCCAGCAGTGTAGAACCCGCAATGAACACTGAAGCTTTCTTT. Amino acid sequence: CASSVEPAMNTEAFF.

The chain joins TRBV7-2 to TRBJ2-1; the match to TRBD2 covers 8 bases. Germline-derived CDR1 and CDR2 are SGHTA and FQGNSA. After removal of 1 base from V and 10 bases from J, the junction contained 3 bases not matched to a gene. This CDR3 has 13 residues. The CDR3 sequence is CASSLVRLAEQFF. For the CDR3, the DNA is TGTGCCAGCAGCTTAGTCCGACTAGCGGAGCAGTTCTTC.

The rearrangement joins TRBV7-3 to TRBJ2-7; 10 bases fit TRBD2. Germline CDR1 is SGHTA and CDR2 is FQGTGA. V gave up 0 bases and J gave up 3 bases; unmatched junction bases: 5. This CDR3 comprises 16 residues. CDR3 nucleotide sequence: TGTGCCAGCAGCTTAACGGCGGCTAGCGGGAGCTACGAGCAGTACTTC. Translation gives CASSLTAASGSYEQYF. The full variable domain, rest sourced from reference TRBV7-3 and TRBJ2-7, is GAGVSQTPSNKVTEKGKYVELRCDPISGHTALYWYRQSLGQGPEFLIYFQGTGAADDSGLPNDRFFAVRPEGSVSTLKIQRTERGDSAVYLCASSLTAASGSYEQYFGPGTRLTVT.

This chain joins TRBV2 and TRBJ2-5, with a tentative D call TRBD1 (6 bases). With 5 bases removed from V and 4 bases from J, the gap between germline ends came to 11 bases. This CDR3 region has 13 residues. Germline CDR1 SNHLY, CDR2 FYNNEI. The CDR3 DNA is TGTGCCAGCAGTAGGGAACAGGGAGAGACCCAGTACTTC. It specifies CASSREQGETQYF.